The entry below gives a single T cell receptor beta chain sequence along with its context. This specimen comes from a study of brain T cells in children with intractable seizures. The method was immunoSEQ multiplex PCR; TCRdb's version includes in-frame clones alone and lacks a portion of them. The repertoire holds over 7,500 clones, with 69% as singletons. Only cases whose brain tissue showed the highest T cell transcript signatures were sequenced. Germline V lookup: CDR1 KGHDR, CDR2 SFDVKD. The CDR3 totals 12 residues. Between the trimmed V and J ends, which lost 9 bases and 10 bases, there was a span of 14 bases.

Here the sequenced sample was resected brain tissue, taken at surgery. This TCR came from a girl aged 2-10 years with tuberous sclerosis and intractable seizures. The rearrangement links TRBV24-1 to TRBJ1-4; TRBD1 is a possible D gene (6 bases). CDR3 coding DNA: TGTGCCACCTCGACAGGTGGGGGAAAACTGTTTTTT. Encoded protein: CATSTGGGKLFF.